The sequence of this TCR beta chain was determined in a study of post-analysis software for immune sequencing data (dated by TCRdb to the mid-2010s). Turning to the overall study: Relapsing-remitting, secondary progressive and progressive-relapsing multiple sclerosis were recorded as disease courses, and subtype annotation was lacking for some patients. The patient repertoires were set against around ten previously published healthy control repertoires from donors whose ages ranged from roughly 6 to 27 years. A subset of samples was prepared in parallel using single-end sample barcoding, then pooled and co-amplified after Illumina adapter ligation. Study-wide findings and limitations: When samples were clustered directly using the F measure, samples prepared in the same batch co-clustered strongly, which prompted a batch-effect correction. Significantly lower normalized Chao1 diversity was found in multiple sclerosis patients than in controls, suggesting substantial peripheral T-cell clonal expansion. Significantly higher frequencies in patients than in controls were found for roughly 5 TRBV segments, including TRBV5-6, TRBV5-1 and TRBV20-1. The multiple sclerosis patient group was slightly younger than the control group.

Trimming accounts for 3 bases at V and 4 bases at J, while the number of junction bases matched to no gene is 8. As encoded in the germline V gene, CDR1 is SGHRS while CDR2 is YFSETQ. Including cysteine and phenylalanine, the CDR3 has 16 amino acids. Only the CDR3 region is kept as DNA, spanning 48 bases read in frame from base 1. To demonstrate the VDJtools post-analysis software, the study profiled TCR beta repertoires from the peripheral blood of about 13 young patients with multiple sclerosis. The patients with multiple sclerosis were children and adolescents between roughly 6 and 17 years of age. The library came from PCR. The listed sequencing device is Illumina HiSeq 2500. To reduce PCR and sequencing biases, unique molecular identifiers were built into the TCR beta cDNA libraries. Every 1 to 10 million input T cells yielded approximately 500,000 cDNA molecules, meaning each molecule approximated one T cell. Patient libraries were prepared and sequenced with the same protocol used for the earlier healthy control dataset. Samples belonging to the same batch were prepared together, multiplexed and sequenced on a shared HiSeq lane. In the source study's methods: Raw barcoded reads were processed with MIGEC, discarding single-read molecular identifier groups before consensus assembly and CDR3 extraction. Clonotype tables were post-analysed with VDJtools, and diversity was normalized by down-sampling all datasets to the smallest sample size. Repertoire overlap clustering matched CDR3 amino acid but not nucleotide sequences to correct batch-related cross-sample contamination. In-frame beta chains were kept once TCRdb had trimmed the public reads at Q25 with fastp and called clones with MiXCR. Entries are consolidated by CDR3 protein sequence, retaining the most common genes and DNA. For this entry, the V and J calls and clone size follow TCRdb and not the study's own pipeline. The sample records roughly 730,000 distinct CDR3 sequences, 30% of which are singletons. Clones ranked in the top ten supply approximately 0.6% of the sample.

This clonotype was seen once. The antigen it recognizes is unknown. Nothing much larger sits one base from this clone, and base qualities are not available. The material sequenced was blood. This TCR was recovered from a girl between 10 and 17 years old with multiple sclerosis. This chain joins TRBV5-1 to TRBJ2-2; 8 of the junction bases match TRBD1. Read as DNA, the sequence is TGCGCCAGCAGCTCCGGACAGGGAATTAGCACCGGGGAGCTGTTTTTT. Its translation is CASSSGQGISTGELFF.